A selection of T cell receptor beta chains follows, all from one sample in a study of blood T cells in healthy people across ages. From the 5' RACE reads, TCRdb called clonotypes with MiXCR, one entry per CDR3 protein. This sample yields 600,000 to 850,000 distinct CDR3 sequences, of which more than 40% are seen a single time; 20% to 25% belongs to the top ten. The sequencing sample was made of blood. The source is a woman in her sixties or seventies in good health. Both conserved end residues are part of each CDR3. Fields, in order: clone size, J gene, D gene, V gene, CDR3 protein, CDR3 DNA. A D gene is named only where the DNA matches it firmly. Rows may omit the clone size; those that give it use once, few, many or a size class.

NA	TRBJ2-1	NA	TRBV13	CASGPNEQFF	TGTGCCAGTGGTCCCAATGAGCAGTTCTTC
NA	TRBJ1-2	NA	TRBV24-1	CATSDSNYGYTF	TGTGCCACCAGTGATTCTAACTATGGCTACACCTTC
NA	TRBJ1-2	NA	TRBV19	CAWTLSYGYTF	TGTGCCTGGACGCTTAGCTATGGCTACACCTTC
NA	TRBJ2-7	NA	TRBV12-3/TRBV12-4	CASSLTAVDEQYF	TGTGCCAGCAGTTTAACGGCGGTGGACGAGCAGTACTTC
NA	TRBJ2-1	NA	TRBV9	CASSVVVGTSSYNEQFF	TGTGCCAGCAGCGTAGTAGTGGGGACGAGCTCCTACAATGAGCAGTTCTTC
NA	TRBJ2-7	NA	TRBV7-9	CASSSRGGVRNEQYF	TGTGCCAGCAGCTCCCGGGGTGGTGTACGCAATGAGCAGTACTTC
NA	TRBJ2-2	NA	TRBV27	CASSYLLQDLNTGELFF	TGTGCCAGCAGTTATCTTCTCCAGGACTTAAACACCGGGGAGCTGTTTTTT
few	TRBJ2-7	TRBD1	TRBV28	CASSLGQPTAQYF	TGTGCCAGCAGCCTGGGACAGCCGACGGCCCAGTACTTC
NA	TRBJ1-1	TRBD1	TRBV30	CASTGTGRTEAFF	TGTGCCTCTACCGGGACAGGAAGGACGGAAGCTTTCTTT
few	TRBJ2-5	TRBD2	TRBV20-1	CSARNSGGAQETQYF	TGCAGTGCTAGAAATAGCGGGGGGGCCCAAGAGACCCAGTACTTC
NA	TRBJ2-7	TRBD2	TRBV7-2	CASSLGGSGGGYEQYF	TGTGCCAGCAGCTTAGGCGGTAGCGGGGGGGGCTACGAGCAGTACTTC
NA	TRBJ2-7	NA	TRBV5-6	CASSIGDSYEQYF	TGTGCCAGCAGCATAGGCGACTCCTACGAGCAGTACTTC
NA	TRBJ2-5	TRBD2	TRBV6-6	CASSPGGAGKTQYF	TGTGCCAGCAGCCCCGGGGGGGCAGGAAAGACCCAGTACTTC
few	TRBJ2-3	NA	TRBV4-3	CASSRSPQRLTDTQYF	TGCGCCAGCAGCCGATCCCCCCAGCGGCTCACAGATACGCAGTATTTT
many	TRBJ2-3	NA	TRBV13	CASSPAPDTQYF	TGTGCCAGCAGCCCCGCGCCAGATACGCAGTATTTT
NA	TRBJ2-1	TRBD2	TRBV12-5	CASGLVWDASGYNEQFF	TGTGCTAGTGGTTTGGTCTGGGACGCTAGCGGCTACAATGAGCAGTTCTTC
NA	TRBJ2-5	NA	TRBV12-3/TRBV12-4	CASSSGGTPFSSEQYF	TGTGCCAGCAGTTCGGGCGGGACCCCATTTAGCAGTGAGCAGTACTTC
few	TRBJ2-1	NA	TRBV15	CATSRDRQWAYNEQFF	TGTGCCACCAGCAGAGATCGTCAGTGGGCCTACAATGAGCAGTTCTTC
NA	TRBJ1-2	TRBD1	TRBV29-1	CSGGQELDGYTF	TGCAGCGGGGGACAGGAGTTGGACGGCTACACCTTC
few	TRBJ2-1	TRBD1	TRBV6-1	CASRGQDNEQFF	TGTGCCAGCAGGGGACAGGACAATGAGCAGTTCTTC
few	TRBJ1-1	NA	TRBV5-6	CASSLRVIKTEAFF	TGTGCCAGCAGCTTGCGGGTGATAAAAACTGAAGCTTTCTTT
few	TRBJ2-1	NA	TRBV20-1	CSAVPGREVNEQFF	TGCAGTGCGGTGCCGGGAAGGGAGGTTAATGAGCAGTTCTTC
few	TRBJ1-5	TRBD1	TRBV20-1	CSARAGQGLPQHF	TGCAGTGCTCGCGCTGGACAGGGCCTCCCCCAGCATTTT
few	TRBJ2-3	NA	TRBV7-2	CASSLGGETVLDTQYF	TGTGCCAGCAGCTTAGGTGGTGAGACAGTCTTAGATACGCAGTATTTT
NA	TRBJ1-2	TRBD1	TRBV5-6	CASSAPDRSNYGYTF	TGTGCCAGCAGCGCCCCGGACAGGAGTAACTATGGCTACACCTTC
few	TRBJ2-7	TRBD2	TRBV20-1	CSGSGASYEQYF	TGCAGTGGTAGCGGGGCATCCTACGAGCAGTACTTC
few	TRBJ1-4	NA	TRBV2	CASSVGVIKLFF	TGTGCCAGCAGTGTGGGGGTAATCAAACTGTTTTTT
NA	TRBJ2-3	NA	TRBV7-9	CASSPLLPGTDTRYF	TGTGCCAGCAGCCCACTCCTCCCGGGCACAGATACGCGGTATTTT
NA	TRBJ1-4	TRBD1	TRBV29-1	CSAGTGSEKLFF	TGCAGCGCAGGGACAGGGAGTGAAAAACTGTTTTTT
NA	TRBJ1-1	NA	TRBV4-2	CASTPGAVAEAFF	TGTGCCAGCACCCCGGGGGCTGTCGCTGAAGCTTTCTTT
many	TRBJ2-5	NA	TRBV29-1	CSVVGSAGTQYF	TGCAGCGTGGTAGGCTCAGCTGGGACCCAGTACTTC
few	TRBJ2-1	TRBD2	TRBV4-1	CASSLTSGPGDEQFF	TGCGCCAGCAGCCTGACTAGCGGGCCAGGGGATGAGCAGTTCTTC
few	TRBJ1-4	NA	TRBV7-2	CASSPPGTDQKLFF	TGTGCCAGCAGTCCCCCCGGGACGGACCAAAAACTGTTTTTT
NA	TRBJ1-6	TRBD1	TRBV20-1	CSQGGSPYNSPLHF	TGCAGCCAGGGGGGGAGCCCGTATAATTCACCCCTCCACTTT
few	TRBJ1-1	NA	TRBV28	CASSYNRERNTEAFF	TGTGCCAGCAGTTACAACAGGGAGCGGAACACTGAAGCTTTCTTT
NA	TRBJ2-3	NA	TRBV3-1	CASSRRPTPSSTDTQYF	TGTGCCAGCAGCCGCCGGCCAACTCCGTCTAGCACAGATACGCAGTATTTT
NA	TRBJ2-5	NA	TRBV30	CAWSAGLAPGWVQETQYF	TGTGCCTGGAGTGCTGGTCTAGCTCCTGGTTGGGTCCAAGAGACCCAGTACTTC
few	TRBJ1-2	NA	TRBV2	CASSETGWDYGYTF	TGTGCCAGCAGTGAGACAGGTTGGGACTATGGCTACACCTTC
few	TRBJ2-6	TRBD1	TRBV4-3	CASSQGMGQGSGANVLTF	TGCGCCAGCAGCCAAGGAATGGGACAGGGGTCTGGGGCCAACGTCCTGACTTTC
once	TRBJ2-7	NA	TRBV28	CAGRKQGFSYEQYF	TGTGCCGGTAGAAAACAGGGTTTTTCCTACGAGCAGTACTTC
few	TRBJ2-3	NA	TRBV20-1	CSAKTDTDTQYF	TGCAGTGCTAAGACAGACACAGATACGCAGTATTTT
few	TRBJ2-7	TRBD2	TRBV20-1	CSARVNPGTSNEQYF	TGCAGTGCTAGAGTGAACCCCGGGACTAGCAACGAGCAGTACTTC
NA	TRBJ1-5	NA	TRBV12-3/TRBV12-4	CASSSGKNQPQHF	TGTGCCAGCAGTTCGGGGAAAAATCAGCCCCAGCATTTT
NA	TRBJ2-3	TRBD2	TRBV19	CASSQSGATDTQYF	TGTGCCAGTAGCCAGAGCGGGGCCACAGATACGCAGTATTTT
few	TRBJ2-7	TRBD2	TRBV9	CASSVGQGTSGSRTYEQYF	TGTGCCAGCAGCGTAGGTCAGGGGACTAGCGGTTCCAGAACCTACGAGCAGTACTTC
NA	TRBJ1-6	NA	TRBV7-3	CASSLRVGDLSSPLHF	TGTGCCAGCAGCTTAAGGGTTGGAGACCTAAGTTCACCCCTCCACTTT
few	TRBJ2-3	NA	TRBV28	CASSLVGASGTDTQYF	TGTGCCAGCAGTTTGGTAGGGGCGTCGGGCACAGATACGCAGTATTTT
few	TRBJ2-1	NA	TRBV25-1	CASSELEEQFF	TGTGCCAGCAGTGAATTGGAAGAGCAGTTCTTC
NA	TRBJ2-7	NA	TRBV9	CARSPRVGAPSYEQYF	TGTGCCCGCAGCCCCCGGGTAGGGGCCCCCTCCTACGAGCAGTACTTC
NA	TRBJ1-5	NA	TRBV5-6	CASSLWVGEQGSNQPQHF	TGTGCCAGCAGCTTGTGGGTGGGGGAACAGGGAAGCAATCAGCCCCAGCATTTT
NA	TRBJ1-4	NA	TRBV7-9	CASSPYGSGNEKLFF	TGTGCCAGCAGCCCCTACGGCTCGGGTAATGAAAAACTGTTTTTT